The 2 T cell receptor beta chains given below trace back to one sample, sequenced in a study of T-cell reconstitution after alpha-beta-depleted transplantation in children. Library preparation (for TCRbeta) was performed with unique molecular identifiers. TCRdb ran MiXCR on the PCR reads and lists one entry per CDR3 protein. The sample carries about half a million distinct CDR3 sequences, about an eighth recorded once. The material was PBMCs from the stem cell graft donor, obtained from the stem cell graft. These TCRs come from a human donor who donated a stem cell graft to a child with combined immunodeficiency.

The chain recombines TRBV30 with TRBJ1-5; D ambiguous. The CDR3 totals 15 residues. Per the germline V gene, CDR1 is GTSNPN and CDR2 is SVGIG (reference sequence). Trimming stripped 2 bases from V and 0 bases from J, with 11 bases between. The CDR3 reads CAWSNWRSSNQPQHF. For the CDR3, the DNA is TGTGCCTGGAGTAACTGGCGGTCTAGCAATCAGCCCCAGCATTTT.

V usage is TRBV3-1 and J usage is TRBJ2-7; 7 bases map to TRBD1. The germline V gene encodes CDR1 LGHDT and CDR2 YNNKEL (reference sequence). The CDR3 is 15 amino acids. With V trimmed by 2 bases and J by 4 bases, 8 bases remained unmatched. The CDR3 is CASSQNPGTVYEQYF. The DNA for the CDR3 is TGTGCCAGCAGCCAAAATCCCGGGACAGTATACGAGCAGTACTTC.